The 8 T cell receptor beta chains below all came from one sample that was sequenced in a study of shared clonotypes between healthy human individuals. Some clones are missing from TCRdb's copy, which holds only in-frame ones; the method was immunoSEQ multiplex PCR. The sample lists approximately 240,000 clones, over 50% seen once, with 11% in the top ten. The specimen sequenced was memory CD4+ T cells sorted from blood. The sample's subset: CD45RA-negative fraction. All receptors derive from a man aged 25 to 40 in good health.

This clone was counted at least ten times. The chain combines TRBV4-1 with TRBJ2-3; D is ambiguous. V lost 2 bases and J 1 base, leaving 19 bases between the germline ends. Per germline, CDR1 MGHRA and CDR2 YSYEKL. CDR3 length: 18 amino acids. The CDR3 DNA reads TGCGCCAGCAGCCAAAAGTTCCCTCCGCTGTTGGGCACAGATACGCAGTATTTT. Residues: CASSQKFPPLLGTDTQYF.

This chain connects TRBV9 to TRBJ2-1; 7 positions match TRBD2. In germline, CDR1 is SGDLS, CDR2 YYNGEE. V lost 0 bases to trimming and J lost 0 bases; unmatched junction nucleotides: 12. This CDR3 comprises 19 residues. This CDR3 reads CASSVEAPRAGPSYNEQFF. The CDR3 DNA is TGTGCCAGCAGCGTAGAGGCACCTAGAGCGGGACCCTCCTACAATGAGCAGTTCTTC.

This clone is a singleton in its sample. The J gene is TRBJ1-2, the V gene TRBV11-2; D not resolved. The V gene lost 0 bases and the J gene lost 1 base, with 18 bases spanning the gap. Germline V lookup: CDR1 SGHAT, CDR2 FQNNGV. The CDR3 consists of 18 residues. Written as DNA, the CDR3 is TGTGCCAGCAGCTTAGATCTGGGAGTCATCCCCGGTAACTATGGCTACACCTTC. This encodes CASSLDLGVIPGNYGYTF.

The rearrangement uses TRBV30 and TRBJ2-1; 8 bases are shared with TRBD2. The CDR3 contains 13 residues. Germline V gene data show CDR1 as GTSNPN and CDR2 as SVGIG (reference sequence). Losses at the gene ends were 4 bases for V and 5 bases for J; bases not matched to a gene: 4. The chain's CDR3 is CAWKGLGNNEQFF. The CDR3 coding sequence is TGTGCCTGGAAGGGACTAGGTAACAATGAGCAGTTCTTC.

This chain connects TRBV30 to TRBJ2-3, with a weak D call TRBD1 (6 bases). CDR1 GTSNPN and CDR2 SVGIG come from the germline V gene (reference sequence). The CDR3 spans 14 residues. V was shortened by 4 bases and J by 1 base, with 12 bases between the two germline ends. The DNA for the CDR3 is TGTGCCTGGAATGGACAGTTACGCACAGATACGCAGTATTTT. It specifies CAWNGQLRTDTQYF.

The chain combines TRBV28 with TRBJ1-5; perhaps TRBD1 as D (5 bases). This CDR3 region has 15 residues. Germline-derived CDR1 and CDR2 are MDHEN and SYDVKM. V was trimmed by 7 bases and J by 0 bases, leaving 13 bases between them. The CDR3 DNA reads as TGTGCCAGCACTCTCAGGGTCAATAGCAATCAGCCCCAGCATTTT. The encoded protein is CASTLRVNSNQPQHF.

In this sample, this clone turned up a few times. The V call is TRBV11-2, the J call TRBJ1-5; D is unclear. The CDR3 totals 15 residues. Germline assignment: CDR1 SGHAT and CDR2 FQNNGV. Trimming cost V 5 bases and J 5 bases, with 16 bases left between them. The CDR3 sequence is CASSLEPSGHQPQHF. The CDR3 region has the DNA TGTGCCAGCAGCCTGGAACCATCTGGACATCAGCCCCAGCATTTT.

This clone was counted many times. This chain uses TRBV6-4 with TRBJ2-2; D unresolved. There are 13 residues in the CDR3. Germline V gives CDR1 MRHNA, CDR2 SNTAGT. The ends were cut back, 4 bases at V and 0 bases at J, with 3 bases in the middle. This CDR3 is CASSATNTGELFF. Here the CDR3 DNA reads TGTGCCAGCAGTGCCACGAACACCGGGGAGCTGTTTTTT.